A selection of T cell receptor beta chains follows, all from one sample in a study of cytomegalovirus exposure and HLA in healthy donors. Measured with immunoSEQ multiplex PCR; TCRdb has only the in-frame clones, and not every one. The record lists just over 80,000 clones, of which the ten most abundant hold approximately 1%. The sample was PBMCs. All receptors derive from a woman aged 25 to 39 in good health and CMV-seronegative. Both conserved end residues are part of each CDR3. D genes are given only for firm matches.

TRBV4-1	11	TRBJ1-1	.	CASYEAGIAFF	TGCGCCAGCTACGAGGCGGGAATTGCTTTCTTT
TRBV4-1	14	TRBJ2-1	.	CASSQDGRYNEQFF	TGCGCCAGCAGCCAAGATGGCAGATACAATGAGCAGTTCTTC
TRBV30	14	TRBJ1-2	.	CAWSVGKGGYGYTF	TGTGCCTGGAGTGTAGGGAAAGGGGGCTATGGCTACACCTTC
TRBV30	14	TRBJ1-3	.	CAWRNPGAGNTIYF	TGTGCCTGGAGGAACCCAGGGGCTGGAAACACCATATATTTT
TRBV18	13	TRBJ2-2	.	CASSTTNTGELFF	TGTGCCAGCTCAACGACTAACACCGGGGAGCTGTTTTTT
TRBV29-1	10	TRBJ1-1	.	CSVVRTEAFF	TGCAGCGTTGTTCGGACAGAAGCTTTCTTT
TRBV7-2	13	TRBJ2-5	TRBD1	CASGRGFQETQYF	TGTGCCAGCGGCAGGGGGTTCCAAGAGACCCAGTACTTC
TRBV28	13	TRBJ2-5	.	CASSLRGWETQYF	TGTGCCAGCAGTTTAAGGGGCTGGGAGACCCAGTACTTC
TRBV30	14	TRBJ2-3	.	CAWSRESGTDTQYF	TGTGCCTGGAGTCGGGAAAGCGGCACAGATACGCAGTATTTT
TRBV9	16	TRBJ1-5	.	CASSEGLGQVGQPQHF	TGTGCCAGCAGCGAGGGGCTTGGGCAGGTCGGGCAGCCCCAGCATTTT
TRBV6-1	14	TRBJ2-7	.	CASSQTTGTYEQYF	TGTGCCAGCAGTCAGACGACAGGAACCTACGAGCAGTACTTC
TRBV18	13	TRBJ1-5	TRBD1	CASSLQGDQPQHF	TGTGCCAGCTCACTCCAGGGGGATCAGCCCCAGCATTTT
TRBV30	14	TRBJ1-1	.	CAWSVGQGNTEAFF	TGTGCCTGGAGTGTGGGGCAGGGGAACACTGAAGCTTTCTTT
TRBV27	13	TRBJ1-2	TRBD1	CATKQGAGYGYTF	TGTGCCACAAAACAGGGGGCGGGCTATGGCTACACCTTC
TRBV2	14	TRBJ1-2	TRBD1	CASSPLDRDYGYTF	TGTGCCAGCAGCCCCTTGGACAGGGACTATGGCTACACCTTC
TRBV5-1	14	TRBJ1-2	TRBD1	CASSFQGAETGYTF	TGCGCCAGCAGCTTCCAGGGGGCTGAGACCGGCTACACCTTC
TRBV9	13	TRBJ1-1	.	CASSAGLNTEAFF	TGTGCCAGCAGCGCAGGACTAAACACTGAAGCTTTCTTT
TRBV5-1	16	TRBJ2-1	TRBD2	CASSFPGPGGGNEQFF	TGCGCCAGCAGCTTCCCCGGCCCGGGAGGGGGGAATGAGCAGTTCTTC
TRBV5-6	12	TRBJ1-2	.	CASSPRNYGYTF	TGTGCCAGCAGCCCGCGTAACTATGGCTACACCTTC
TRBV4-2	19	TRBJ2-7	TRBD2	CASSQDLPGGRASFYEQYF	TGTGCCAGCAGCCAAGATCTCCCGGGGGGTAGGGCCTCCTTCTACGAGCAGTACTTC
TRBV29-1	12	TRBJ1-1	.	CSVAGVFTEAFF	TGCAGCGTTGCAGGGGTCTTCACTGAAGCTTTCTTT
TRBV7-9	16	TRBJ1-1	.	CASSSPPTGLNTEAFF	TGTGCCAGCAGCTCGCCCCCGACAGGTCTGAACACTGAAGCTTTCTTT
TRBV19	14	TRBJ1-1	TRBD1	CASKQQGVDTEAFF	TGTGCCAGTAAACAACAGGGGGTAGACACTGAAGCTTTCTTT
TRBV27	15	TRBJ1-2	TRBD1	CASSPNRGLGYGYTF	TGTGCCAGCAGTCCCAATAGGGGGCTTGGCTATGGCTACACCTTC
TRBV19	15	TRBJ2-1	TRBD1	CASSPDRGAYNEQFF	TGTGCCAGTAGTCCCGACAGGGGGGCATACAATGAGCAGTTCTTC
TRBV19	16	TRBJ2-5	TRBD2	CASSRGLAGGRETQYF	TGTGCCAGTAGTAGAGGACTAGCGGGAGGGAGGGAGACCCAGTACTTC
TRBV6-6	13	TRBJ1-4	.	CASKTATNEKLFF	TGTGCCAGCAAAACAGCAACTAATGAAAAACTGTTTTTT
TRBV6-5	13	TRBJ2-5	TRBD1	CASSTDRAETQYF	TGTGCCAGCAGTACTGACAGGGCCGAGACCCAGTACTTC
TRBV7-8	14	TRBJ2-5	TRBD1	CASSSRQGAETQYF	TGTGCCAGCAGCAGCAGACAGGGGGCAGAGACCCAGTACTTC
TRBV30	16	TRBJ2-2	.	CAWSDGSQPNTGELFF	TGTGCCTGGAGTGACGGGTCTCAACCGAACACCGGGGAGCTGTTTTTT
TRBV6-1	15	TRBJ1-1	TRBD1	CASTERGQRNTEAFF	TGTGCCAGCACCGAACGGGGACAGAGGAACACTGAAGCTTTCTTT
TRBV7-9	14	TRBJ2-7	.	CASSLVPDRYEQYF	TGTGCCAGCAGCTTAGTGCCCGACAGGTACGAGCAGTACTTC
TRBV5-1	13	TRBJ1-1	.	CASSLTGSDEAFF	TGCGCCAGCAGCTTGACAGGGTCAGATGAAGCTTTCTTT
TRBV20-1	10	TRBJ1-1	.	CSAVGVEAFF	TGCAGTGCTGTCGGGGTTGAAGCTTTCTTT
TRBV11-2	13	TRBJ2-5	.	CASSRPSSGTQYF	TGTGCCAGCAGCCGTCCTAGCTCAGGGACCCAGTACTTC
TRBV6-1	12	TRBJ1-1	.	CASSEAQGRAFF	TGTGCCAGCAGTGAAGCGCAGGGTAGAGCTTTCTTT
TRBV5-4	15	TRBJ2-3	TRBD2	CASSPTAGGKDTQYF	TGTGCCAGCAGCCCTACGGCGGGAGGGAAAGATACGCAGTATTTT
TRBV2	12	TRBJ1-2	TRBD1	CASSPDRAGYTF	TGTGCCAGCAGCCCCGACAGGGCTGGCTACACCTTC
TRBV6-1	14	TRBJ2-4	.	CASSEREGVHIQYF	TGTGCCAGCAGTGAAAGGGAGGGGGTACACATTCAGTACTTC